Below, 17 T cell receptor beta chains from the same sample are listed, as sequenced in a study of T cells in Graves' hyperthyroidism and ophthalmopathy. Template material for amplifying TCR beta CDR3 regions consisted of RNA transcripts. The HTBI primer set drove a first-round RT-PCR of the TCR CDR3. MiXCR, run by TCRdb on the multiplex PCR reads, gives a single entry per CDR3 protein. This table has about 680,000 distinct CDR3 sequences, around a third appearing once. The sequenced sample consisted of blood. These receptors were taken from a woman aged 40 to 50 with Graves' hyperthyroidism.

This clonotype occurred a few times. The chain carries TRBV4-3 and TRBJ1-1; 8 nucleotides line up with TRBD1. The V segment lost 3 bases and the J segment 3 bases; nucleotides outside the gene matches: 6. This CDR3 is built from 15 residues. CDR1 and CDR2 from the germline V gene are LGHNA and YSLEER. The CDR3 sequence: CASSHGQGGDTEAFF. CDR3 DNA sequence: TGCGCCAGCAGCCACGGACAGGGTGGGGACACTGAAGCTTTCTTT.

This clonotype was recorded many times. The J gene is TRBJ1-5, the V gene TRBV19; possible D gene TRBD1, 6 bases. Germline V gene lookup returns CDR1 LNHDA and CDR2 SQIVND (reference sequence). The CDR3 is made up of 14 amino acids. Trimming left V 9 bases short and J 3 bases short, with 15 bases between. CDR3 in DNA: TGTGCCAGCTTTGGACAGACATCCAATCAGCCCCAGCATTTT. Translation gives CASFGQTSNQPQHF.

This chain connects TRBV29-1 to TRBJ2-5; possible D gene TRBD2, 6 bases. The V end lost 3 bases, the J end lost 12 bases, and 17 bases lay between the germline ends. This CDR3 spans 12 amino acids. Per the germline V gene, CDR1 is SQVTM and CDR2 is ANQGSEA. The CDR3 DNA sequence: TGCAGCGTTGACGACGGGGGAGAACGAAAGTACTTC. As protein: CSVDDGGERKYF.

This clonotype was seen a single time. The rearrangement joins TRBV9 to TRBJ2-7; 7 bases map to TRBD1. CDR1 SGDLS and CDR2 YYNGEE come from the germline V gene. V trimming: 4 bases; J trimming: 0 bases; junction bases outside the gene matches: 7. The CDR3 covers 15 residues. The CDR3 reads CASSPEGGFSYEQYF. The DNA of the CDR3 is TGTGCCAGCAGCCCCGAAGGGGGCTTCTCCTACGAGCAGTACTTC.

This sequence joins TRBV2 and TRBJ2-2; D ambiguous. V was shortened by 6 bases and J by 10 bases, with 9 bases between the two germline ends. The CDR3 has 11 residues. Germline CDR1 SNHLY, CDR2 FYNNEI. The CDR3, as DNA: TGTGCCAGCAGGACCCCCCAGGAGCTGTTTTTT. Translating gives CASRTPQELFF.

The chain links TRBV7-9 to TRBJ2-2; D gene uncertain. Trimming pared 5 bases from V and 6 bases from J, leaving 16 bases between. Germline V gene lookup returns CDR1 SEHNR and CDR2 FQNEAQ (reference sequence). The CDR3 runs 15 residues. CDR3 sequence (DNA): TGTGCCAGCAGCACGCCCTCGGAAATTTCCGGGGAGCTGTTTTTT. It yields the protein CASSTPSEISGELFF.

The rearrangement links TRBV29-1 to TRBJ1-6; 10 nucleotides agree with TRBD1. This CDR3 is 13 amino acids long. V lost 8 bases to trimming and J lost 7 bases; unmatched junction nucleotides: 5. CDR1 is SQVTM and CDR2 is ANQGSEA in the germline V gene. The CDR3 reads CSSGTGDNSPLHF. As DNA, the CDR3 is TGCAGCTCCGGGACAGGGGACAATTCACCCCTCCACTTT.

This clonotype has a single count. The CDR3, as DNA: TGTGCCAGCAGCTTATACGGGACAGGGAACACTGAAGCTTTCTTT. This encodes CASSLYGTGNTEAFF. The J gene is TRBJ1-1, the V gene TRBV11-1, with 8 nucleotides matching TRBD1. This CDR3 is 15 amino acids long. V dropped 2 bases and J dropped 1; count of bases not matched to a gene: 3. Germline V CDR1 and CDR2: SGHAT, FQDESV (reference sequence).

This clonotype was counted many times. The CDR3 loop is CASSSQQGAYYDNSPLHF. For the CDR3, the DNA is TGTGCCAGCAGCTCGCAACAGGGGGCCTACTACGATAATTCACCCCTCCACTTT. The J gene is TRBJ1-6, the V gene TRBV7-8; 9 bases fit TRBD1. In germline, CDR1 is SGHVS, CDR2 FQNEAQ. This CDR3 is 18 amino acids long. With 4 bases clipped from V and 5 bases from J, the junction kept 12 bases outside the gene matches.

In DNA, the CDR3 is TGTGCCAGCAGTTTTAACGATCGGAAGAACACTGAAGCTTTCTTT. Amino acid sequence: CASSFNDRKNTEAFF. The chain uses TRBV12-3 or TRBV12-4 and TRBJ1-1; D is unclear. The CDR3 loop spans 15 amino acids. Trimming took off 3 bases at V and 1 base at J, with 12 bases between the two ends.

The table lists this clonotype with a few counts. This chain uses TRBV7-2 with TRBJ2-5; D gene unclear. From germline, CDR1 is SGHTA and CDR2 FQGNSA. V was pared by 5 bases and J by 0 bases, with 10 bases between. This CDR3 spans 14 amino acids. The CDR3 DNA reads as TGTGCCAGCAGCAAGGACGGGTACCAAGAGACCCAGTACTTC. This translates into CASSKDGYQETQYF. Full variable domain (rest looked up from reference TRBV7-2 and TRBJ2-5): GAGVSQSPSNKVTEKGKDVELRCDPISGHTALYWYRQSLGQGLEFLIYFQGNSAPDKSGLPSDRFSAERTGGSVSTLTIQRTQQEDSAVYLCASSKDGYQETQYFGPGTRLLVL.

This clonotype has just one count. Relative to the germline gene, one junction end is altered; a read error may explain this. CDR3 loop: CASSPAGRGEPQHF. The DNA for the CDR3 is TGCGCCAGCAGCCCCGCTGGAAGGGGGGAGCCCCAGCATTTT. The chain uses TRBV7-9 and TRBJ1-5; the D gene is possibly TRBD1 (6 bases). Germline-derived CDR1 and CDR2 are SEHNR and FQNEAQ (reference sequence). This CDR3 has 14 residues. The whole variable domain, filled in from reference TRBV7-9 and TRBJ1-5, reads DTGVSQNPRHKITKRGQNVTFRCDPISEHNRLYWYRQTLGQGPEFLTYFQNEAQLEKSRLLSDRFSAERPKGSFSTLEIQRTEQGDSAMYLCASSPAGRGEPQHFGDGTRLSIL.

Details on this clonotype: This may be a read error: a much more frequent sequence differs by one nucleotide. V gene TRBV2 combines with J gene TRBJ1-4, with TRBD1 identical over 7 bases. This CDR3 region has 16 residues. The germline V gene encodes CDR1 SNHLY and CDR2 FYNNEI. The CDR3 DNA follows: TGTACCAGCAGTCGGGACAGTTCTAGCCCGTTGGAAAAACTGTTTTTT. As protein: CTSSRDSSSPLEKLFF.

This clonotype was observed at least ten times. The rearrangement links TRBV7-2 to TRBJ1-1, with D unclear. CDR1 is SGHTA and CDR2 is FQGNSA in the germline V gene. The V end was cut by 3 bases, the J end by 0 bases, with 8 bases between. CDR3 length: 14 amino acids. CDR3 nucleotide sequence: TGTGCCAGCAGCTTCCCCTACATGAACACTGAAGCTTTCTTT. Translated, it gives CASSFPYMNTEAFF.

There are many counts of this clonotype. The CDR3 loop is CASSFSGTPNYGYTF. CDR3 bases: TGTGCCAGCAGCTTCTCCGGGACACCCAACTATGGCTACACCTTC. The rearrangement links TRBV7-9 to TRBJ1-2; D is perhaps TRBD1 (6 bases). The CDR3 runs to 15 residues. The germline V gene encodes CDR1 SEHNR and CDR2 FQNEAQ (reference sequence). The germline V and J ends were trimmed by 3 bases and 2 bases, with 13 bases remaining between them.

The sample holds many counts of this clonotype. The chain couples TRBV10-3 to TRBJ2-7; TRBD1 aligns across 8 bases. The CDR3 is made up of 16 amino acids. Unmatched junction bases numbered 12, after V lost 6 bases and J lost 2 bases. Per the germline V gene, CDR1 is ENHRY and CDR2 is SYGVKD. The CDR3 reads CAIRKNQGARAYEQYF. In nucleotides, the CDR3 is TGTGCCATCAGGAAAAACCAGGGGGCTCGCGCCTACGAGCAGTACTTC.

The gene calls are TRBV2 and TRBJ1-1, with D unresolved. Per the germline V gene, CDR1 is SNHLY and CDR2 is FYNNEI. V lost 5 bases and J lost 10, with 17 bases in between. This CDR3 contains 13 residues. The CDR3 region is CASSYGRQERAFF. CDR3 bases: TGTGCCAGCAGTTACGGTCGCCAGGAAAGAGCTTTCTTT.